Following are 10 T cell receptor beta chains from one sample sequenced in a study of shared clonotypes between healthy human individuals. Sequencing was performed with immunoSEQ multiplex PCR; in TCRdb, only in-frame clones are kept and a portion is missing. The repertoire has about half a million clones, 60% to 80% of them found once; the top ten carry around 11%. Sequencing was done on a sample of PBMCs. All receptors derive from a woman aged 40 to 49 in good health. Some clones in this sample may be carry-over from other donors' samples.

This clone has a handful of counts. The chain is built from TRBV6-5 and TRBJ1-4; 8 bases align to TRBD1. V shed 5 bases, J shed 8 bases, and the junction held 10 bases outside the gene matches. Germline values: CDR1 MNHEY, CDR2 SVGAGI. The CDR3 has 15 amino acids. Here the CDR3 reads CASSRGTGGSEKLFF. The CDR3 DNA sequence: TGTGCCAGCAGTCGCGGGACAGGCGGTAGCGAAAAACTGTTTTTT.

This rearrangement joins TRBV28 to TRBJ1-1; TRBD1 is a possible D gene (6 bases). V was shortened by 5 bases and J by 4 bases, with 14 bases between the two germline ends. This CDR3 contains 14 residues. The germline V gene has CDR1 MDHEN and CDR2 SYDVKM. The CDR3 is CASSPLGASTEAFF. The CDR3, as DNA: TGTGCCAGCAGTCCACTGGGGGCCAGCACTGAAGCTTTCTTT.

V and J are TRBV4-2 and TRBJ2-5; 12 bases line up with TRBD2. Trimming took 4 bases from V and 2 from J; bases not matched to a gene: 5. The CDR3 is 16 residues long. Germline loops: CDR1 LGHNA, CDR2 YNFKEQ. DNA for the CDR3: TGTGCCAGCAGCCCCCGGACTAGCGGGACGCAAGAGACCCAGTACTTC. Amino acids: CASSPRTSGTQETQYF.

This clone was seen a handful of times. The chain recombines TRBV5-4 with TRBJ1-4, with TRBD1 identical over 9 bases. Unmatched junction bases numbered 0, after V lost 3 bases and J lost 6 bases. The V gene's germline CDR1 is SGHNT and CDR2 YYREEE (reference sequence). The CDR3 length is 13 residues. The CDR3 bases are TGTGCCAGCAGCTGGGACAGGGATGAAAAACTGTTTTTT. Amino acid sequence: CASSWDRDEKLFF.

This clone appeared many times. The rearrangement joins TRBV27 to TRBJ2-6, with 8 bases lining up with TRBD1. The germline CDR1 and CDR2 sequences are MNHEY and SMNVEV (reference sequence). The CDR3 is 17 residues long. With 7 bases clipped from V and 0 bases from J, the junction kept 8 bases outside the gene matches. In nucleotides, the CDR3 is TGTGCCAGCACCCGGACAGGGTGGGCCTCTGGGGCCAACGTCCTGACTTTC. This codes for CASTRTGWASGANVLTF. Together with reference TRBV27 and TRBJ2-6, the CDR3 gives the full variable domain: EAQVTQNPRYLITVTGKKLTVTCSQNMNHEYMSWYRQDPGLGLRQIYYSMNVEVTDKGDVPEGYKVSRKEKRNFPLILESPSPNQTSLYFCASTRTGWASGANVLTFGAGSRLTVL.

This clone was picked up one time. The chain uses TRBV4-3 and TRBJ2-7, with 9 bases fitting TRBD2. The CDR3 loop spans 16 amino acids. The J segment lost 3 bases and the V segment lost 2 bases, leaving 8 bases of the junction unmatched. CDR1 and CDR2 (germline): LGHNA, YSLEER. The CDR3 sequence is CASSQRLAGDLYEQYF. The CDR3 DNA is TGCGCCAGCAGCCAAAGGTTAGCGGGAGATCTCTACGAGCAGTACTTC.

This clone was counted between two and nine times. The CDR3 here is CASSGRLYNEQFF. The CDR3 bases are TGTGCCAGCAGTGGGAGGCTCTACAATGAGCAGTTCTTC. The chain is built from TRBV25-1 and TRBJ2-1; TRBD2 is a possible D gene (5 bases). Between the trimmed V and J ends, which lost 4 bases and 3 bases, there was a span of 7 bases. Germline lookup yields CDR1 MGHDK and CDR2 SYGVNS. The length of the CDR3 is 13 residues. The complete variable domain, with remaining parts taken from reference TRBV25-1 and TRBJ2-1, reads EADIYQTPRYLVIGTGKKITLECSQTMGHDKMYWYQQDPGMELHLIHYSYGVNSTEKGDLSSESTVSRIRTEHFPLTLESARPSHTSQYLCASSGRLYNEQFFGPGTRLTVL.

The CDR3 spells CASSSGLAADTQYF. As DNA, the CDR3 is TGTGCCAGCAGCTCAGGACTAGCGGCAGATACGCAGTATTTT. The chain has TRBV7-6 and TRBJ2-3, with TRBD2 matching over 10 bases. The CDR3 is 14 residues long. V shed 4 bases and J 4 bases; nucleotides not matched to a gene: 2. CDR1 is SGHVS and CDR2 is FNYEAQ in the germline V gene.

The V call is TRBV7-2, the J call TRBJ1-2; 9 nucleotides match TRBD1. The V gene's germline CDR1 is SGHTA and CDR2 FQGNSA. V gave up 1 base and J gave up 7 bases; unmatched junction bases: 4. This CDR3 region has 14 residues. The CDR3 DNA follows: TGTGCCAGCAGCTTAGACAGGGGGCTCTCTGGCTACACCTTC. Amino acid sequence: CASSLDRGLSGYTF.

The chain has TRBV4-3 and TRBJ2-1, with 10 bases lining up with TRBD1. The length of the CDR3 is 15 residues. The J segment lost 7 bases and the V segment lost 3 bases, leaving 6 bases of the junction unmatched. The germline gives CDR1 LGHNA, CDR2 YSLEER. CDR3: CASSQTGQGTNEQFF. CDR3 DNA sequence: TGCGCCAGCAGCCAGACGGGACAGGGGACGAATGAGCAGTTCTTC.